This TCR beta chain is drawn from a study of T-cell memory formation after mild COVID-19. Germline assignment: CDR1 SEHNR and CDR2 FQNEAQ (reference sequence). This CDR3 has 13 amino acids. Trimming removed 8 bases at V and 1 base at J, with 11 bases between. TCRdb re-called the 5' RACE reads through MiXCR, storing one row per CDR3 protein. The sample shows approximately 260,000 distinct CDR3 sequences, over 15% of them seen only once. V usage is TRBV7-9 and J usage is TRBJ1-1; tentative D call: TRBD1 (5 bases). Sequenced input: PBMCs or a T cell subset sorted from them (not recorded which). The sequence derives from a young man who had mild COVID-19 (a few samples of this study predate the infection). Cell type and time point are not known. The CDR3 here is CASEWGSNTEAFF. The CDR3 DNA reads TGTGCCAGCGAGTGGGGGTCGAACACTGAAGCTTTCTTT.